This T cell receptor (beta chain) came from a study of T cell changes during pregnancy in multiple sclerosis (dated by TCRdb to the late 2010s). Study-wide context: The study looked at changes in the T cell repertoire across pregnancy in women with multiple sclerosis.

Counted from cysteine to phenylalanine, this CDR3 has 13 amino acids. The only DNA kept is the CDR3, 39 bases in frame from the first base. Worth noting for this clone: Which antigen it targets is not known. No per-base quality is available; no much larger clone lies one base away.

Library prep was done by the immunoSEQ multiplex PCR assay. TCRdb provides this immuneACCESS table in a form limited to in-frame rearrangements. Some clones are lacking; in checked studies, under half of them reflect an unresolved V gene, and why the rest are absent is not known. The sample includes 30,000 to 50,000 clones, with about nine tenths observed a single time. The ten largest clones capture around 0.48% of the sample. The sample consisted of CD4+ T cells from peripheral blood mononuclear cells, taken in the first trimester of pregnancy. The receptor comes from a female donor in good health, enrolled as a control in a pregnancy study. The V and J segments used are TRBV21-1 and TRBJ1-1; the D call in the table, TRBD1, was not verified against the DNA. TRBV21-1 is an annotated pseudogene. The DNA reads as follows: TGTGCCAGAACGACAGGGGAAGGAACTGAAGCTTTCTTT. The resulting protein is CARTTGEGTEAFF.